These T cell receptor beta chains were read from a single sample in a study of cytomegalovirus exposure and HLA in healthy donors. The data were produced by immunoSEQ multiplex PCR, yet TCRdb's version contains in-frame clones alone and is incomplete. The sample has some 180,000 clones, around three quarters seen once. The sequencing sample was made of PBMCs. These receptor sequences come from a woman aged 25 to 39 in good health and CMV-seronegative. Each CDR3 is given with its conserved first and last residue. D genes are given only for firm matches. Some rows have no size entry. The others give once, few or many, or a class for an expanded clone.

>-|TRBV29-1|-|13|TRBJ2-1
TGCAGCGTTGTGCGTAGTTCCTACAATGAGCAGTTCTTC
CSVVRSSYNEQFF
>-|TRBV9|-|16|TRBJ2-1
TGTGCCAGCAGCCCCCTTTTCACGGGCTCCTACAATGAGCAGTTCTTC
CASSPLFTGSYNEQFF
>-|TRBV2|few|15|TRBJ1-5
TGTGCCAGCAGTGAAGCGCGGGGCGCAGGTCAGCCCCAGCATTTT
CASSEARGAGQPQHF
>TRBD1|TRBV6-5|once|13|TRBJ1-4
TGTGCCACCCGGGGGACAGGGGTGGAAAAACTGTTTTTT
CATRGTGVEKLFF
>-|TRBV18|-|16|TRBJ1-1
TGTGCCAGCTCACCAACTCTGGACAGTTGGAACACTGAAGCTTTCTTT
CASSPTLDSWNTEAFF
>-|TRBV6-4|-|14|TRBJ1-2
TGTGCCAGCAGTGACCCTCGGGGTCTTGATGGCTACACCTTC
CASSDPRGLDGYTF
>-|TRBV5-1|-|15|TRBJ1-2
TGCGCCAGCAGCTTGGAGACAGGACTCGGCTATGGCTACACCTTC
CASSLETGLGYGYTF
>TRBD2|TRBV7-9|-|15|TRBJ2-7
TGTGCCAGCAGCCCCTGGACTAGCGGCGACTACGAGCAGTACTTC
CASSPWTSGDYEQYF
>TRBD1|TRBV7-2|once|14|TRBJ1-3
TGTGCCAGCAGCCCCCAGGGGGCTGGAAACACCATATATTTT
CASSPQGAGNTIYF
>TRBD2|TRBV4-3|-|17|TRBJ2-3
TGCGCCAGCAGCCAAGGACTAGCGGGAGTGGGAACAGATACGCAGTATTTT
CASSQGLAGVGTDTQYF